Shown below are 18 T cell receptor beta chains from a single sample sequenced in a study of T-cell memory formation after mild COVID-19. TCRdb ran MiXCR on the 5' RACE reads and lists one entry per CDR3 protein. The sample yields 200,000 or so distinct CDR3 sequences, about 9.2% seen once. The sample was PBMCs or a T cell subset sorted from them (not recorded which). These receptors originate from a young man who had mild COVID-19 (a few samples of this study predate the infection). Cell type and time point are not known.

The chain is built from TRBV5-5 and TRBJ1-4; the match to TRBD1 covers 11 bases. Losses at the gene ends were 4 bases for V and 1 base for J; bases not matched to a gene: 6. The CDR3 length is 17 residues. Germline CDR1 is SGHKS and CDR2 is YYEKEE (reference sequence). CDR3 nucleotide sequence: TGTGCCAGCAGCGCGGACAGGGGGCGCAGAACTAATGAAAAACTGTTTTTT. Its translation: CASSADRGRRTNEKLFF. Full variable domain (remainder filled in from reference TRBV5-5 and TRBJ1-4): DAGVTQSPTHLIKTRGQQVTLRCSPISGHKSVSWYQQVLGQGPQFIFQYYEKEERGRGNFPDRFSARQFPNYSSELNVNALLLGDSALYLCASSADRGRRTNEKLFFGSGTQLSVL.

Details on this clonotype: This may be a read error, as it is one base from a much larger clone. The rearrangement joins TRBV5-1 to TRBJ1-2; D uncertain. CDR1 SGHRS and CDR2 YFSETQ come from the germline V gene. CDR3 length: 12 residues. CDR3 DNA: TGCACCAGCAGCCCGGACCTCTATGGCTACACCTTC. Encoded protein: CTSSPDLYGYTF.

This clonotype came up many times. This chain links TRBV5-4 with TRBJ2-5, with TRBD2 matching over 14 bases. Germline CDR1 is SGHNT and CDR2 is YYREEE (reference sequence). Losses at the gene ends were 0 bases for V and 5 bases for J; bases not matched to a gene: 6. CDR3 size: 17 residues. In DNA, the CDR3 is TGTGCCAGCAGCTTGGGGGGACTAGCGGGGGCCGGGGAGACCCAGTACTTC. Translated: CASSLGGLAGAGETQYF.

In this sample, this clonotype turned up a few times. The V call is TRBV7-2, the J call TRBJ2-5, with a weak D call TRBD1 (6 bases). This CDR3 region has 14 residues. V was shortened by 3 bases and J by 2 bases, with 10 bases between the two germline ends. Germline values: CDR1 SGHTA, CDR2 FQGNSA. CDR3 loop: CASSFSGHQETQYF. CDR3 DNA sequence: TGTGCCAGCAGCTTTTCGGGACATCAAGAGACCCAGTACTTC. The whole variable domain, remainder taken from reference TRBV7-2 and TRBJ2-5, is GAGVSQSPSNKVTEKGKDVELRCDPISGHTALYWYRQSLGQGLEFLIYFQGNSAPDKSGLPSDRFSAERTGGSVSTLTIQRTQQEDSAVYLCASSFSGHQETQYFGPGTRLLVL.

This clonotype came up a few times. The V and J genes are TRBV6-5 and TRBJ1-1, with D maybe TRBD1 (6 bases). Trimming removed 5 bases from V and 0 bases from J, with 16 bases in between. Germline values: CDR1 MNHEY, CDR2 SVGAGI. This CDR3 comprises 16 residues. CDR3 DNA sequence: TGTGCCAGCAGTCAACCGCCCGGACAGCTGAACACTGAAGCTTTCTTT. It yields the protein CASSQPPGQLNTEAFF.

This clonotype was counted at least ten times. V and J are TRBV6-2 or TRBV6-3 and TRBJ1-6; D uncertain. Germline CDR1 MNHEY, CDR2 SVGEGT. This CDR3 is built from 13 residues. Trimming removed 4 bases at V and 10 bases at J, with 11 bases between. This chain's CDR3 is CASSSLQQSPLHF. CDR3 bases: TGTGCCAGCAGTTCGCTACAGCAATCACCCCTCCACTTT.

This chain joins TRBV7-9 and TRBJ1-2; D unclear. V was clipped by 5 bases and J by 8 bases, with 12 bases between them. Per the germline V gene, CDR1 is SEHNR and CDR2 is FQNEAQ (reference sequence). This CDR3 is built from 12 residues. The CDR3 region is CASSAGPRGYTF. CDR3 sequence (DNA): TGTGCCAGCAGCGCCGGGCCGCGAGGCTACACCTTC. Together with reference TRBV7-9 and TRBJ1-2, the CDR3 gives the full variable domain: DTGVSQNPRHKITKRGQNVTFRCDPISEHNRLYWYRQTLGQGPEFLTYFQNEAQLEKSRLLSDRFSAERPKGSFSTLEIQRTEQGDSAMYLCASSAGPRGYTFGSGTRLTVV.

This clonotype showed up many times. This chain joins TRBV5-4 and TRBJ2-3, with 8 bases aligning to TRBD2. Germline V gene sequence: CDR1 SGHNT, CDR2 YYREEE (reference sequence). The CDR3 totals 16 residues. After removal of 0 bases from V and 4 bases from J, the junction contained 7 bases not matched to a gene. This CDR3 reads CASSLGAGVQADTQYF. In DNA form, the CDR3 reads TGTGCCAGCAGCTTGGGAGCGGGGGTACAAGCAGATACGCAGTATTTT.

This clonotype appeared many times. This rearrangement joins TRBV6-5 to TRBJ1-2; 7 bases align to TRBD1. Trimming cost V 0 bases and J 3 bases; bases outside gene matches: 10. The CDR3 has 17 amino acids. Germline CDR1 is MNHEY and CDR2 is SVGAGI. The CDR3 DNA reads as TGTGCCAGCAGTTACTCGATAGGTTCCCAGGGGGACTATGGCTACACCTTC. Protein sequence: CASSYSIGSQGDYGYTF.

The chain links TRBV9 to TRBJ1-6; D gene unclear. Germline CDR1 reads SGDLS; CDR2 reads YYNGEE. Trimming pared 0 bases from V and 7 bases from J, leaving 8 bases between. CDR3 length: 14 residues. CDR3: CASSVVGQNSPLHF. The CDR3 nucleotides read TGTGCCAGCAGCGTAGTAGGGCAGAATTCACCCCTCCACTTT.

The chain combines TRBV18 with TRBJ2-7; 8 bases map to TRBD2. This CDR3 region has 13 residues. Per germline, CDR1 KGHSH and CDR2 LQKENI. V lost 3 bases to trimming and J lost 7 bases; unmatched junction nucleotides: 5. The CDR3: CASSPLAGGEQYV. CDR3 nucleotides: TGTGCCAGCTCACCGCTGGCGGGGGGAGAGCAGTACGTC.

This clonotype showed up many times. The CDR3 protein is CASSLPGTSGETQYF. The CDR3 DNA is TGTGCCAGCAGCTTACCCGGGACTAGCGGAGAGACCCAGTACTTC. This chain connects TRBV7-3 to TRBJ2-5, with TRBD2 matching 11 bases. Germline-derived CDR1 and CDR2 are SGHTA and FQGTGA. V lost 2 bases, J lost 4 bases, and 3 bases stayed unmatched. The CDR3 sequence is 15 residues long.

This clonotype has only a few counts. The rearrangement joins TRBV7-2 to TRBJ1-1; D might be TRBD1 (5 bases). The V gene lost 0 bases and the J gene lost 0 bases, with 8 bases spanning the gap. Germline lookup yields CDR1 SGHTA and CDR2 FQGNSA. This CDR3 spans 15 amino acids. Here the CDR3 reads CASSLAGLMNTEAFF. CDR3 coding DNA: TGTGCCAGCAGCTTAGCGGGACTGATGAACACTGAAGCTTTCTTT.

This clonotype was seen a handful of times. This sequence joins TRBV5-1 and TRBJ1-6; unclear D gene. Germline V CDR1 and CDR2: SGHRS, YFSETQ. Trimming removed 0 bases at V and 5 bases at J, with 15 bases between. The CDR3 totals 17 residues. CDR3 sequence (DNA): TGCGCCAGCAGCTTGGGTGTCGTCAGCCGTGATAATTCACCCCTCCACTTT. Encoded protein: CASSLGVVSRDNSPLHF.

This clonotype has a handful of counts. The DNA of the CDR3 is TGTGCCAGCAGCCTTACAGGGAGCACACAAGAGACCCAGTACTTC. This encodes CASSLTGSTQETQYF. The chain recombines TRBV4-2 with TRBJ2-5; perhaps TRBD1 as D (6 bases). Germline CDR1 and CDR2: LGHNA and YNFKEQ. The V gene lost 4 bases and the J gene lost 2 bases, with 14 bases spanning the gap. The CDR3 totals 15 residues.

The chain links TRBV12-3 or TRBV12-4 to TRBJ2-3; 9 bases align to TRBD1. The CDR3 is 13 amino acids. Unmatched junction bases numbered 4, after V lost 7 bases and J lost 5 bases. CDR3 DNA: TGTGCCAGCACCCGGGACAGGGTAGATACGCAGTATTTT. It codes for CASTRDRVDTQYF.

The chain uses TRBV5-1 and TRBJ1-2; 9 positions match TRBD1. V shed 4 bases, J shed 3 bases, and the junction held 7 bases outside the gene matches. This CDR3 is 15 amino acids long. Per the germline V gene, CDR1 is SGHRS and CDR2 is YFSETQ. CDR3 sequence reads: CASSNTGGADYGYTF. The CDR3 region has the DNA TGCGCCAGCAGCAATACAGGGGGCGCGGACTATGGCTACACCTTC.

This CDR3 reads CASRVQATYTDTQYF. In nucleotides, the CDR3 is TGTGCCAGCAGGGTGCAGGCAACTTACACAGATACGCAGTATTTT. The chain employs TRBV2 and TRBJ2-3; D is undetermined. The germline CDR1 and CDR2 sequences are SNHLY and FYNNEI. Trimming took off 6 bases at V and 2 bases at J, with 15 bases between the two ends. This CDR3 spans 15 amino acids. The whole variable domain, remainder taken from reference TRBV2 and TRBJ2-3, is EPEVTQTPSHQVTQMGQEVILRCVPISNHLYFYWYRQILGQKVEFLVSFYNNEISEKSEIFDDQFSVERPDGSNFTLKIRSTKLEDSAMYFCASRVQATYTDTQYFGPGTRLTVL.